The 21 T cell receptor beta chains below all came from one sample that was sequenced in a study of blood T cell repertoires in COVID-19 (dated by TCRdb to 2018 to 2020). Receptor amplification or capture employed the immunoSEQ multiplex PCR assay. TCRdb stores this immuneACCESS table with in-frame sequences only. Part of the clones is absent; in the studies checked, under half of the shortfall reflects unresolved V genes, and no reason is known for the rest. Present in this sample are approximately 210,000 clones, about nine tenths of which were seen just once. Less than 0.75% of the sample goes to the ten largest clones. The specimen was peripheral blood. The receptors originated from a man aged 35 to 55 with acute or convalescent COVID-19.

The CDR3 sequence: CASSPPRGPSYEQYF. The CDR3 nucleotides are TGTGCCAGCAGCCCCCCCAGGGGCCCCTCCTACGAGCAGTACTTC. The chain is built from TRBV7-2 and TRBJ2-7, with D possibly matching TRBD1 (6 bases). Germline V gene sequence: CDR1 SGHTA, CDR2 FQGNSA. The CDR3 consists of 15 residues. V shed 5 bases and J shed 0 bases, with 14 bases lying between them.

V and J are TRBV24-1 and TRBJ2-1; 8 nucleotides line up with TRBD2. The CDR3 is 16 amino acids. CDR1 and CDR2 from the germline V gene are KGHDR and SFDVKD. Trimming removed 4 bases from V and 3 bases from J; junction bases left unmatched: 7. The CDR3 sequence: CATSDPTSAFYNEQFF. In DNA form, the CDR3 reads TGTGCCACCAGTGACCCGACTAGCGCATTCTACAATGAGCAGTTCTTC.

V and J are TRBV4-1 and TRBJ1-2; D gene ambiguous. V lost 0 bases to trimming and J lost 4 bases, with 15 bases between them. Germline V gene lookup returns CDR1 MGHRA and CDR2 YSYEKL. The CDR3 length is 16 residues. CDR3 sequence reads: CASSQEAARGSYGYTF. In DNA, the CDR3 is TGCGCCAGCAGCCAAGAGGCGGCCCGTGGCAGCTATGGCTACACCTTC.

This clone was found once. The chain recombines TRBV7-9 with TRBJ1-2; no clear D. The CDR3 covers 16 residues. CDR1 and CDR2 from the germline V gene are SEHNR and FQNEAQ (reference sequence). The V end was cut by 1 base, the J end by 0 bases, with 12 bases between. The CDR3 sequence is CASSLEEQTANYGYTF. The CDR3 DNA is TGTGCCAGCAGCTTAGAGGAACAGACCGCTAACTATGGCTACACCTTC. The variable domain in full, completed from reference TRBV7-9 and TRBJ1-2, reads DTGVSQNPRHKITKRGQNVTFRCDPISEHNRLYWYRQTLGQGPEFLTYFQNEAQLEKSRLLSDRFSAERPKGSFSTLEIQRTEQGDSAMYLCASSLEEQTANYGYTFGSGTRLTVV.

This chain uses TRBV7-9 with TRBJ2-7; possibly TRBD1 for D (6 bases). This CDR3 is 13 amino acids long. Germline CDR1 and CDR2: SEHNR and FQNEAQ (reference sequence). The V gene lost 1 base and the J gene lost 7 bases, with 11 bases spanning the gap. CDR3 nucleotide sequence: TGTGCCAGCAGCTTAGGGACAGTGGGAGAGCAGTACTTC. Translation: CASSLGTVGEQYF.

The rearrangement uses TRBV7-9 and TRBJ2-7, with D perhaps matching TRBD1 (5 bases). V was cut by 5 bases and J by 3 bases, with 11 bases left in between. Germline V gene sequence: CDR1 SEHNR, CDR2 FQNEAQ (reference sequence). The CDR3 has 13 residues. The chain's CDR3 is CASSPPDSYEQYF. As DNA, the CDR3 is TGTGCCAGCAGCCCCCCAGACAGCTACGAGCAGTACTTC.

The chain employs TRBV25-1 and TRBJ2-7; D is perhaps TRBD1 (6 bases). V lost 1 base, J lost 5 bases, and 15 bases lay in between. Germline-derived CDR1 and CDR2 are MGHDK and SYGVNS. The CDR3 consists of 15 residues. CDR3 region: CASSEFAGVGNEQYF. DNA of the CDR3: TGTGCCAGCAGTGAATTTGCAGGGGTGGGGAACGAGCAGTACTTC.

The chain combines TRBV24-1 with TRBJ2-1; 7 bases map to TRBD2. Germline V gene lookup returns CDR1 KGHDR and CDR2 SFDVKD. V lost 3 bases, J lost 0 bases, and 4 bases stayed unmatched. This CDR3 comprises 16 residues. The CDR3 sequence is CATSDTGGSSYNEQFF. The CDR3 DNA reads TGTGCCACCAGTGATACGGGCGGGAGCTCCTACAATGAGCAGTTCTTC.

This sequence joins TRBV7-9 and TRBJ1-5, with D perhaps TRBD1 (5 bases). This CDR3 has 14 amino acids. The V end lost 1 base, the J end lost 5 bases, and 9 bases lay between the germline ends. CDR1 SEHNR and CDR2 FQNEAQ come from the germline V gene (reference sequence). The CDR3 DNA reads as TGTGCCAGCAGCTTAGGATCAGGGTATCAGCCCCAGCATTTT. Amino acids: CASSLGSGYQPQHF.

The chain joins TRBV11-3 to TRBJ2-2; D gene unclear. The ends were cut back, 5 bases at V and 4 bases at J, with 14 bases in the middle. CDR1 SGHNT and CDR2 YENEEA come from the germline V gene. This CDR3 spans 15 amino acids. DNA of the CDR3: TGTGCCAGCAGCGGCCTGGTTTCGGGCACCGGGGAGCTGTTTTTT. It translates to CASSGLVSGTGELFF.

This clone showed up just a few times. The chain combines TRBV10-2 with TRBJ2-7; 10 positions agree with TRBD1. The junction had 6 bases not matched to a gene; V was cut back by 6 bases and J by 4 bases. The CDR3 runs 14 residues. CDR1 is WSHSY and CDR2 is SAAADI in the germline V gene. This CDR3 is CASRPGQGLYEQYF. The CDR3 DNA follows: TGCGCCAGCAGACCGGGACAGGGGTTATACGAGCAGTACTTC.

The chain combines TRBV19 with TRBJ2-7; weak D call: TRBD1 (5 bases). Trimming removed 1 base from V and 5 bases from J, with 9 bases in between. Germline CDR1 and CDR2: LNHDA and SQIVND (reference sequence). The CDR3 covers 13 residues. DNA of the CDR3: TGTGCCAGTAGTATAGGGGGCCGGGACGAGCAGTACTTC. It codes for CASSIGGRDEQYF. The full variable domain, in which reference TRBV19 and TRBJ2-7 provide the parts outside the CDR3, is DGGITQSPKYLFRKEGQNVTLSCEQNLNHDAMYWYRQDPGQGLRLIYYSQIVNDFQKGDIAEGYSVSREKKESFPLTVTSAQKNPTAFYLCASSIGGRDEQYFGPGTRLTVT.

This clone was observed once. The chain has TRBV13 and TRBJ2-7, with 11 nucleotides matching TRBD2. Germline V gene sequence: CDR1 PRHDT, CDR2 FYEKMQ (reference sequence). The CDR3 is made up of 18 amino acids. J lost 1 base, V lost 4 bases, and 12 bases had no gene match. The CDR3 loop is CASSSNSGTSGTSYEQYF. For the CDR3, the DNA is TGTGCCAGCAGCTCCAACTCCGGGACTAGCGGCACTTCCTACGAGCAGTACTTC.

The chain links TRBV6-1 to TRBJ2-7, with 9 bases fitting TRBD2. The CDR3 has 17 amino acids. Germline V CDR1 and CDR2: MNHNS, SASEGT. The V segment lost 3 bases and the J segment 2 bases; nucleotides outside the gene matches: 11. The CDR3 is CASSDPSLAGPTYEQYF. CDR3 in DNA: TGTGCCAGCAGTGACCCCTCACTAGCGGGTCCTACCTACGAGCAGTACTTC.

This clone was observed a handful of times. The rearrangement uses TRBV19 and TRBJ2-3, with a possible D match to TRBD2 (5 bases). V was clipped by 8 bases and J by 0 bases, with 12 bases between them. Germline loops: CDR1 LNHDA, CDR2 SQIVND (reference sequence). The CDR3 runs 14 residues. The CDR3 spells CASHSWTSTDTQYF. The CDR3 DNA follows: TGTGCCAGTCATAGTTGGACTAGCACAGATACGCAGTATTTT.

The chain links TRBV18 to TRBJ1-2; perhaps TRBD1 as D (5 bases). This CDR3 region has 11 residues. The V end was cut by 3 bases, the J end by 10 bases, with 9 bases between. The germline V gene has CDR1 KGHSH and CDR2 LQKENI. The CDR3 reads CASSPDTIYTF. The CDR3 nucleotides are TGTGCCAGCTCACCGGACACCATCTACACCTTC.

This rearrangement joins TRBV14 to TRBJ2-5, with 11 bases fitting TRBD2. The germline gives CDR1 SGHDN, CDR2 FVKESK. The CDR3 is made up of 17 amino acids. V gave up 5 bases and J gave up 6 bases; unmatched junction bases: 14. The CDR3 nucleotides are TGTGCCAGCAGCTACGGAGGTAGCGGGAGGGTGGGGCAGACCCAGTACTTC. It codes for CASSYGGSGRVGQTQYF.

V gene TRBV7-9 combines with J gene TRBJ2-7, with D possibly TRBD1 on 5 matching bases. V lost 3 bases and J 7 bases, leaving 16 bases between the germline ends. This CDR3 comprises 14 residues. Germline V gene data show CDR1 as SEHNR and CDR2 as FQNEAQ (reference sequence). The CDR3 region is CASSFQGLPWEQYF. The CDR3 coding sequence is TGTGCCAGCAGCTTTCAGGGCCTCCCATGGGAGCAGTACTTC.

The chain couples TRBV19 to TRBJ2-1; 7 bases align to TRBD2. V gave up 7 bases and J gave up 10 bases; unmatched junction bases: 10. The germline gives CDR1 LNHDA, CDR2 SQIVND (reference sequence). This CDR3 is 13 amino acids long. CDR3 sequence: CASTPAGVSEQFF. Written as DNA, the CDR3 is TGTGCCAGTACTCCCGCGGGGGTTTCCGAGCAGTTCTTC.

This rearrangement joins TRBV27 to TRBJ2-1; maybe TRBD1 (6 bases). The CDR3 has 14 amino acids. Between the trimmed V and J ends, which lost 4 bases and 4 bases, there was a span of 11 bases. Germline-derived CDR1 and CDR2 are MNHEY and SMNVEV (reference sequence). The CDR3 DNA is TGTGCCAGCAGTTCAGGGGAACAGTACAATGAGCAGTTCTTC. Its translation is CASSSGEQYNEQFF.

V and J are TRBV7-8 and TRBJ1-1; a possible D gene is TRBD1 (6 bases). This CDR3 has 16 amino acids. The germline V and J ends were trimmed by 3 bases and 4 bases, with 18 bases remaining between them. Germline assignment: CDR1 SGHVS and CDR2 FQNEAQ. The CDR3 region is CASSFRTVQYPTEAFF. For the CDR3, the DNA is TGTGCCAGCAGCTTCCGGACAGTACAATATCCCACTGAAGCTTTCTTT.